What follows are 23 T cell receptor beta chains derived from one specimen sequenced in a study of T cells in Graves' hyperthyroidism and ophthalmopathy. RNA transcripts provided the source from which TCR beta CDR3 regions were amplified. First-round RT-PCR of the TCR CDR3 relied on the HTBI primer set. TCRdb reprocessed the multiplex PCR reads via MiXCR and lists one record per CDR3 protein. The table lists approximately 400,000 distinct CDR3 sequences, approximately 15% of them singletons, with about 10% in the top ten. The sample consisted of blood. The receptors come from a woman between 55 and 75 years old with Graves' hyperthyroidism.

There are many counts of this clonotype. The chain links TRBV5-6 to TRBJ2-5; weak D call: TRBD1 (6 bases). The germline CDR1 and CDR2 sequences are SGHDT and YYEEEE. The CDR3 length is 15 residues. The ends were cut back, 7 bases at V and 4 bases at J, with 20 bases in the middle. The chain's CDR3 is CASWSFGQSVETQYF. The CDR3 DNA reads TGTGCCAGCTGGTCGTTCGGACAGTCCGTAGAGACCCAGTACTTC. Full variable domain (remainder filled in from reference TRBV5-6 and TRBJ2-5): DAGVTQSPTHLIKTRGQQVTLRCSPKSGHDTVSWYQQALGQGPQFIFQYYEEEERQRGNFPDRFSGHQFPNYSSELNVNALLLGDSALYLCASWSFGQSVETQYFGPGTRLLVL.

CDR3 region: CASSTEGLAGGYYTDTQYF. The CDR3 DNA follows: TGTGCCAGCTCCACTGAGGGACTAGCGGGAGGGTATTACACAGATACGCAGTATTTT. The J gene is TRBJ2-3, the V gene TRBV3-1, with TRBD2 matching over 16 bases. The trim removed 8 bases at V and 2 bases at J, leaving 13 bases unmatched. The CDR3 length is 19 residues. Per germline, CDR1 LGHDT and CDR2 YNNKEL (reference sequence).

This clonotype was seen at least ten times. CDR3 bases: TGTGCCAGCAGTGTTTCAACTAATGAAAAACTGTTTTTT. It codes for CASSVSTNEKLFF. The chain is built from TRBV27 and TRBJ1-4, with no clear D. The CDR3 spans 13 residues. Germline V gives CDR1 MNHEY, CDR2 SMNVEV (reference sequence). Deletions cut 5 bases from V and 0 bases from J, with 4 bases between.

This clonotype has at least ten counts. This sequence joins TRBV28 and TRBJ2-1; 11 bases match TRBD2. V was pared by 4 bases and J by 2 bases, with 4 bases of the junction left unmatched. This CDR3 region has 16 residues. Germline CDR1 is MDHEN and CDR2 is SYDVKM. CDR3 in amino acids: CASSSPTSGTYNEQFF. CDR3 coding DNA: TGTGCCAGCAGTTCGCCGACTAGCGGGACCTACAATGAGCAGTTCTTC.

At least ten counts were recorded for this clonotype. This chain connects TRBV2 to TRBJ2-3; TRBD2 aligns across 7 bases. This CDR3 is 16 amino acids long. The V segment lost 7 bases and the J segment 1 base; nucleotides outside the gene matches: 11. Germline values: CDR1 SNHLY, CDR2 FYNNEI. The CDR3 DNA reads as TGTGCCAGCACCCTAGACGGCGGGGGTGGCACAGATACGCAGTATTTT. Protein: CASTLDGGGGTDTQYF.

The DNA of the CDR3 is TGCAGTGCTAGAGATCGCGGGTTGGGAGGCCCATTGGGGGAGCAGTACTTC. It encodes CSARDRGLGGPLGEQYF. The chain carries TRBV20-1 and TRBJ2-7; possible D gene TRBD2, 6 bases. This CDR3 has 17 amino acids. The V gene's germline CDR1 is DFQATT and CDR2 SNEGSKA (reference sequence). V lost 0 bases and J lost 7, with 25 bases in between.

The gene calls are TRBV29-1 and TRBJ2-7; perhaps TRBD1 as D (6 bases). Germline V gene sequence: CDR1 SQVTM, CDR2 ANQGSEA. The V and J ends lost 7 bases and 2 bases respectively, with 15 bases between them. This CDR3 is 13 amino acids long. CDR3 nucleotides: TGCAGCGCTACGACAGGACCTACCTACGAGCAGTACTTC. Translating gives CSATTGPTYEQYF.

This clonotype was counted at least ten times. The chain has TRBV7-3 and TRBJ2-5; 10 nucleotides agree with TRBD2. The V gene end was trimmed by 4 bases and the J gene end by 4 bases; junction bases not matched to a gene: 6. Germline V gene lookup returns CDR1 SGHTA and CDR2 FQGTGA. This CDR3 comprises 15 residues. The CDR3 protein is CASSSAGGPRETQYF. DNA of the CDR3: TGTGCCAGCAGCTCAGCGGGAGGGCCCAGAGAGACCCAGTACTTC.

Only a few counts were recorded for this clonotype. The rearrangement links TRBV6-2 or TRBV6-3 to TRBJ1-5, with D perhaps TRBD1 (6 bases). The CDR3 contains 15 residues. The germline V gene encodes CDR1 MNHEY and CDR2 SVGEGT. Trimming removed 7 bases from V and 2 bases from J, with 15 bases in between. CDR3 sequence: CASKKEGEGNQPQHF. Written as DNA, the CDR3 is TGTGCCAGCAAAAAGGAGGGGGAGGGCAATCAGCCCCAGCATTTT.

This clonotype was counted a few times. Just one base apart from a much larger clone, this may be a read error. This sequence joins TRBV27 and TRBJ1-1; D remains ambiguous. The germline CDR1 and CDR2 sequences are MNHEY and SMNVEV (reference sequence). V lost 0 bases and J lost 3, with 8 bases in between. The CDR3 runs 14 residues. As DNA, the CDR3 is TGTGCCAGCAGTTTATCTGCCCGGTACACTGAAGCTTTCTTT. It codes for CASSLSARYTEAFF.

V gene TRBV11-2 combines with J gene TRBJ1-6, with 7 bases aligning to TRBD1. The V gene's germline CDR1 is SGHAT and CDR2 FQNNGV. J gave up 6 bases and V 2 bases, and 10 bases lay outside the gene matches. This CDR3 has 17 residues. The CDR3 DNA reads as TGTGCCAGCAGCTTACCAGGGGGGAAGGCGGGTAATTCACCCCTCCACTTT. Translation gives CASSLPGGKAGNSPLHF.

In its sample, this clonotype was seen many times. V is TRBV12-3 or TRBV12-4 and J is TRBJ2-5; TRBD1 aligns across 8 bases. This CDR3 is 15 amino acids long. Trimming at V came to 2 bases and at J to 2 bases, leaving 4 bases not matched to a gene. The CDR3 DNA follows: TGTGCCAGCAGTTTAAGGACAGGGTTGCAAGAGACCCAGTACTTC. It specifies CASSLRTGLQETQYF.

The gene calls are TRBV28 and TRBJ2-1, with D perhaps assigned TRBD1 or TRBD2 (5 bases each). The CDR3 length is 13 residues. Germline-derived CDR1 and CDR2 are MDHEN and SYDVKM. Trimming left V 8 bases short and J 5 bases short, with 13 bases between. CDR3 DNA sequence: TGTGCCAGCCGAGGACGGGGCCACAATGAGCAGTTCTTC. Translating it yields CASRGRGHNEQFF.

This clonotype was seen ten or more times. The chain is built from TRBV27 and TRBJ2-7; TRBD2 matches at 9 bases. Per germline, CDR1 MNHEY and CDR2 SMNVEV (reference sequence). The CDR3 is 15 residues long. Trimming cost V 5 bases and J 2 bases; bases outside gene matches: 7. DNA for the CDR3: TGTGCCAGCAGTCCCAAGCGGGAGGTGCCCTACGAGCAGTACTTC. This codes for CASSPKREVPYEQYF.

The rearrangement joins TRBV27 to TRBJ2-3; 7 positions agree with TRBD2. Germline lookup yields CDR1 MNHEY and CDR2 SMNVEV (reference sequence). This CDR3 spans 16 amino acids. The J segment lost 1 base and the V segment lost 4 bases, leaving 8 bases of the junction unmatched. The DNA of the CDR3 is TGTGCCAGCAGTTCCGGACTAGAAAGGGGCACAGATACGCAGTATTTT. Amino acid sequence: CASSSGLERGTDTQYF.

This clonotype appeared many times. This chain connects TRBV29-1 to TRBJ2-4; D tentatively fits TRBD1 or TRBD2 (6 bases each). CDR1 is SQVTM and CDR2 is ANQGSEA in the germline V gene. Trimming cost V 3 bases and J 6 bases, with 9 bases left between them. The CDR3 spans 12 residues. The CDR3 nucleotides read TGCAGCGTTGAGGAGGGGGGAAACATTCAGTACTTC. The encoded protein is CSVEEGGNIQYF.

This sequence joins TRBV5-4 and TRBJ2-3, with a weak D call TRBD2 (5 bases). Germline loops: CDR1 SGHNT, CDR2 YYREEE (reference sequence). CDR3 length equals 12 residues. V lost 5 bases and J 3 bases, leaving 7 bases between the germline ends. Written as DNA, the CDR3 is TGTGCCAGCAGACTAGAGACAGATACGCAGTATTTT. Its protein product is CASRLETDTQYF.

This clonotype showed up many times. The gene calls are TRBV28 and TRBJ2-1, with 9 nucleotides matching TRBD2. This CDR3 has 17 residues. J gave up 0 bases and V 2 bases, and 5 bases lay outside the gene matches. Germline V gene sequence: CDR1 MDHEN, CDR2 SYDVKM. CDR3 sequence reads: CASSLPVSGSSYNEQFF. The CDR3 coding sequence is TGTGCCAGCAGTTTACCCGTTAGCGGGAGCTCCTACAATGAGCAGTTCTTC.

The CDR3 spells CASSGPSGSGSGELFF. The CDR3 DNA reads as TGTGCCAGCAGCGGGCCTAGCGGGAGTGGATCCGGGGAGCTGTTTTTT. J is TRBJ2-2 and V is TRBV7-9, with 10 bases fitting TRBD2. With 5 bases clipped from V and 6 bases from J, the junction kept 9 bases outside the gene matches. This CDR3 comprises 16 residues. Per germline, CDR1 SEHNR and CDR2 FQNEAQ (reference sequence).

The chain employs TRBV30 and TRBJ1-2; possible D gene TRBD1, 5 bases. Germline V gene sequence: CDR1 GTSNPN, CDR2 SVGIG (reference sequence). The CDR3 is 12 amino acids. Between the trimmed V and J ends, which lost 5 bases and 6 bases, there was a span of 13 bases. The CDR3 loop is CAWGRDRNGYTF. CDR3 DNA: TGTGCCTGGGGCCGGGACCGGAATGGCTACACCTTC.

This clonotype came up many times. V gene TRBV5-1 combines with J gene TRBJ2-3; 7 positions agree with TRBD1. The V and J ends lost 7 bases and 1 base, in that order; junction bases with no gene match: 9. CDR1 is SGHRS and CDR2 is YFSETQ in the germline V gene. The CDR3 covers 15 residues. The CDR3: CASGTGAWGTDTQYF. The CDR3 coding sequence is TGCGCCAGCGGAACAGGGGCTTGGGGCACAGATACGCAGTATTTT.

This clonotype showed up many times. The gene calls are TRBV19 and TRBJ2-2; D gene unclear. In germline, CDR1 is LNHDA, CDR2 SQIVND (reference sequence). This CDR3 has 11 amino acids. Trimming removed 6 bases at V and 4 bases at J, with 3 bases between. CDR3 in DNA: TGTGCCAGTAGATTCACCGGGGAGCTGTTTTTT. Amino acids: CASRFTGELFF.

This clonotype was detected many times. CDR3 amino acids: CATPPGSVGQEMGQETQYF. In nucleotides, the CDR3 is TGTGCCACCCCTCCAGGGTCAGTGGGACAGGAGATGGGCCAAGAGACCCAGTACTTC. The chain has TRBV6-2 or TRBV6-3 and TRBJ2-5; 8 nucleotides match TRBD1. Germline assignment: CDR1 MNHEY and CDR2 SVGEGT. Trimming removed 10 bases from V and 1 base from J; junction bases left unmatched: 23. The CDR3 contains 19 residues.